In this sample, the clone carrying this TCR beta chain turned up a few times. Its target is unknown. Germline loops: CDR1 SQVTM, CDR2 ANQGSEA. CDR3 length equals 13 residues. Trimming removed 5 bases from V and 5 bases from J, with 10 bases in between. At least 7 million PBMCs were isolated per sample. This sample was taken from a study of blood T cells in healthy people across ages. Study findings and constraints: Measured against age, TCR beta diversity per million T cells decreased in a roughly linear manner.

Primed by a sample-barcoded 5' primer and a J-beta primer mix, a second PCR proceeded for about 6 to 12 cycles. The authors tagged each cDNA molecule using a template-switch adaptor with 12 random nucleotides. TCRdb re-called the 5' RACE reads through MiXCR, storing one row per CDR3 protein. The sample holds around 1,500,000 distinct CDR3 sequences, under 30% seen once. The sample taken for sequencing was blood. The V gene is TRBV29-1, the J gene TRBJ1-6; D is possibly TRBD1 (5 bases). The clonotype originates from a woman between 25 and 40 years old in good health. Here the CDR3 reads CSVKGINNSPLHF. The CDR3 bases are TGCAGCGTTAAGGGGATCAATAATTCACCCCTCCACTTT.